The sample holds a few counts of the clone carrying this TCR beta chain. Its antigen is currently unknown. These data originate in a study of T-cell memory formation after mild COVID-19. Each CDR3 protein is one row after TCRdb ran MiXCR on the 5' RACE reads. The sample gives 350,000 to 450,000 distinct CDR3 sequences, 25% to 30% of which show up once; roughly 14% is in the top ten. Germline V gene lookup returns CDR1 SGHKS and CDR2 YYEKEE (reference sequence). V was shortened by 0 bases and J by 1 base, with 8 bases between the two germline ends. The CDR3 has 15 residues. Study-wide points: Pre-infection memory contained some responding clones, which suggested that cross-reactive memory had joined. Shrinking CD4+ clones resided mostly in CM and EM, and CD8+ ones in EMRA. Second-wave clones peaking on day 37 lacked confirmed SARS-CoV-2 specificity.

The chain recombines TRBV5-5 with TRBJ1-3; no clear D. The specimen sequenced was PBMCs or a T cell subset sorted from them (not recorded which). The TCR sequence derives from an adult woman who had mild COVID-19 (a few samples of this study predate the infection). Cell type and time point are not known. Here the CDR3 reads CASSLEMVSGNTIYF. CDR3 DNA: TGTGCCAGCAGCTTGGAAATGGTTTCTGGAAACACCATATATTTT.